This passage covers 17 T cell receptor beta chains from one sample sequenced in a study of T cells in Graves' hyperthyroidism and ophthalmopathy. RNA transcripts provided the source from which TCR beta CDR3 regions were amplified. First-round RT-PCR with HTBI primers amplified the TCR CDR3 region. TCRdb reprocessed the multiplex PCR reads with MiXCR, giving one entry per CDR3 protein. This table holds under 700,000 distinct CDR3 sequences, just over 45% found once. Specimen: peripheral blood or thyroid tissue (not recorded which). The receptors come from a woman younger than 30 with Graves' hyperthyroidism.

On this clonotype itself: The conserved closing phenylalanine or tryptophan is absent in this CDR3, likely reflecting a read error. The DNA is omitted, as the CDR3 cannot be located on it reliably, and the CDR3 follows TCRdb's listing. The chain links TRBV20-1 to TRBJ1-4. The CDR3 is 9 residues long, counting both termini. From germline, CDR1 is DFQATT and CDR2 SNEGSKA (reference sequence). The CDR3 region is CSARGPREI.

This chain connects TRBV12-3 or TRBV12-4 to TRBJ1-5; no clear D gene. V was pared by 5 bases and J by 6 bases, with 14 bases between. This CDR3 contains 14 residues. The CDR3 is CASSMRVPSQPQHF. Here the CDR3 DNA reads TGTGCCAGCAGTATGAGGGTCCCAAGTCAGCCCCAGCATTTT.

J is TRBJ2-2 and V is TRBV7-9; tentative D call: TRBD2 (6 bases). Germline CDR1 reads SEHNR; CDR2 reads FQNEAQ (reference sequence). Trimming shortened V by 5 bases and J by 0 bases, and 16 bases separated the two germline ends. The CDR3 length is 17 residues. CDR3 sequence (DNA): TGTGCCAGCAGCGCCAAGACCGGGACTTCGAACACCGGGGAGCTGTTTTTT. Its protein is CASSAKTGTSNTGELFF.

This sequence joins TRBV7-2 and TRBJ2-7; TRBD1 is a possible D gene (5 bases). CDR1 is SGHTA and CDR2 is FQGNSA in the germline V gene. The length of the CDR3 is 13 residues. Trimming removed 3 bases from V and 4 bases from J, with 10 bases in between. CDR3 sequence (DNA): TGTGCCAGCAGCTTGGGGCAGGAATACGAGCAGTACTTC. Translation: CASSLGQEYEQYF.

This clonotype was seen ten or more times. CDR3 sequence: CATSGIYTDTQYF. For the CDR3, the DNA is TGTGCCACCAGCGGGATCTACACAGATACGCAGTATTTT. This rearrangement joins TRBV15 to TRBJ2-3; D gene unclear. This CDR3 contains 13 residues. Germline lookup yields CDR1 LNHNV and CDR2 YYDKDF (reference sequence). The V and J ends lost 5 bases and 2 bases respectively, with 8 bases between them.

In DNA, the CDR3 is TGTGCCAGCACTCACCCGGGGTTGGACAGGGCCTACGAGCAGTACTTC. It specifies CASTHPGLDRAYEQYF. This chain links TRBV6-5 with TRBJ2-7; 8 bases match TRBD1. Germline CDR1 is MNHEY and CDR2 is SVGAGI. This CDR3 contains 16 residues. The trim removed 7 bases at V and 2 bases at J, leaving 13 bases unmatched.

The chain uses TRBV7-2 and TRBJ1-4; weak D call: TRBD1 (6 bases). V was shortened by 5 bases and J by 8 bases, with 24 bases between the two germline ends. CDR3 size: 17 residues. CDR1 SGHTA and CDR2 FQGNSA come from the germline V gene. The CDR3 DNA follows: TGTGCCAGCAGCCCCCAACATGGAAGGGGGGTAGGGGAAAAACTGTTTTTT. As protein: CASSPQHGRGVGEKLFF.

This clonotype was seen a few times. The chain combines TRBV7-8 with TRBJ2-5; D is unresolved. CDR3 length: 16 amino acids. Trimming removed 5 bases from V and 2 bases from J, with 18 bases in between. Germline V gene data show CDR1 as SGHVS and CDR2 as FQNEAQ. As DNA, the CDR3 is TGTGCCAGCAGCCAAATTCGGACGGAGAATCAAGAGACCCAGTACTTC. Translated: CASSQIRTENQETQYF.

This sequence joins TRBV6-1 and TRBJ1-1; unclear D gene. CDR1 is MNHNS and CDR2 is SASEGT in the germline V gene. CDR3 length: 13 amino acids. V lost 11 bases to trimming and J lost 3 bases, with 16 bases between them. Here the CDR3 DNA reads TGTGCCGCATCGCGGCAAAAGGACACTGAAGCTTTCTTT. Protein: CAASRQKDTEAFF.

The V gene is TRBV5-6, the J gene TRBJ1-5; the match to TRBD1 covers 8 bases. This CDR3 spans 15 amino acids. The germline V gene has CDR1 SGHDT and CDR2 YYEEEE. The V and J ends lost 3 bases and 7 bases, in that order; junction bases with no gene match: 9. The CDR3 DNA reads TGTGCCAGCAGCTCTACAGGGGGGGGGAGCCAGCCCCAGCATTTT. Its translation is CASSSTGGGSQPQHF.

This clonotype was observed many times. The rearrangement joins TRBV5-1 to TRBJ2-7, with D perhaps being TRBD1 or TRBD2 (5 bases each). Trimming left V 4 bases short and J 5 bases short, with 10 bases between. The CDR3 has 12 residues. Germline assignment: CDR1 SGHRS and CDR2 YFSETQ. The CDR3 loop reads CASSLGVHEQYF. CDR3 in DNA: TGCGCCAGCAGCCTGGGGGTGCACGAGCAGTACTTC. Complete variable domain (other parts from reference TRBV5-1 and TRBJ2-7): KAGVTQTPRYLIKTRGQQVTLSCSPISGHRSVSWYQQTPGQGLQFLFEYFSETQRNKGNFPGRFSGRQFSNSRSEMNVSTLELGDSALYLCASSLGVHEQYFGPGTRLTVT.

DNA for the CDR3: TGCAGCGGAGAAGGGGACATAAGGCACGAGCAGTACTTC. Encoded protein: CSGEGDIRHEQYF. The J gene is TRBJ2-7, the V gene TRBV29-1, with D perhaps matching TRBD1 (6 bases). CDR1 and CDR2 (germline): SQVTM, ANQGSEA. V was shortened by 7 bases and J by 5 bases, with 18 bases between the two germline ends. CDR3 size: 13 residues.

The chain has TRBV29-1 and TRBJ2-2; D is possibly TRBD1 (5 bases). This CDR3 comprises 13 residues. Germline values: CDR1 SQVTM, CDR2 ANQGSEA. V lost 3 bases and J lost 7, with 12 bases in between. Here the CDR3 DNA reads TGCAGCGTTGACCCAGGGTCGGGCGGGGAGCTGTTTTTT. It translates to CSVDPGSGGELFF.

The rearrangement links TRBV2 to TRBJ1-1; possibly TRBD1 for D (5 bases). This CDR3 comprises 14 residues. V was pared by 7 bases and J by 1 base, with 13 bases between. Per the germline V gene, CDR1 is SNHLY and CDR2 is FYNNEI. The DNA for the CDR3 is TGTGCCAGCATCGCCAATGGGGCGAACACTGAAGCTTTCTTT. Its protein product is CASIANGANTEAFF.

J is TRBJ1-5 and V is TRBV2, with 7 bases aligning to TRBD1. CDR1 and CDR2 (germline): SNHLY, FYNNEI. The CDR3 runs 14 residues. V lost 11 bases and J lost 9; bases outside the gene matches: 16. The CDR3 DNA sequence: TGTGCCCGCACCGGGACAGCGCCGGTCTCGCCCCAGCATTTT. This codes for CARTGTAPVSPQHF.

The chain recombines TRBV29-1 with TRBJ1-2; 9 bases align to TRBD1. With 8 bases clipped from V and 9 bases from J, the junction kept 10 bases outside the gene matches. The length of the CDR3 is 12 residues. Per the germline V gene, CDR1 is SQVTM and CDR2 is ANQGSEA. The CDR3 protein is CSFRDRVESYTF. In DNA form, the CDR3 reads TGCAGCTTTAGGGACAGGGTCGAAAGCTACACCTTC.

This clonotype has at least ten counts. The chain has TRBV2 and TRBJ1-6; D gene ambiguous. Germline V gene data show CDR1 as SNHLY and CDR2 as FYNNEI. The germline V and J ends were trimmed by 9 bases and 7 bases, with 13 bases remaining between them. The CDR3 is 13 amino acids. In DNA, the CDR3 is TGTGCCAGTTGTCAACAGCAAAATTCACCCCTCCACTTT. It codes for CASCQQQNSPLHF.